The 2 T cell receptor beta chains in this list originate from one sample, sequenced in a study of T cells in tumors after PD-1 blockade. Repertoires were generated with immunoSEQ multiplex PCR, while TCRdb's copy carries only in-frame clones and drops some. Among 45,000 to 60,000 clones, around 80% were seen once, and the ten largest hold around 9.3%. Material: PBMCs, obtained before anti-PD-1 therapy. The receptors derive from a human donor with advanced basal cell or squamous cell carcinoma (not recorded which).

Regarding this clone: In the same sample, other DNA sequences code for this CDR3. This chain joins TRBV16 and TRBJ1-2; D is possibly TRBD1 (5 bases). Per germline, CDR1 KGHSY and CDR2 FQNENV. V lost 5 bases, J lost 8 bases, and 18 bases lay in between. The CDR3 spans 14 residues. This CDR3 reads CASSDSLGSWGYTF. DNA of the CDR3: TGTGCCAGCAGCGACAGTCTGGGGTCTTGGGGCTACACCTTC.

The genes are TRBV7-6 and TRBJ2-5; TRBD2 matches 7 bases. The germline gives CDR1 SGHVS, CDR2 FNYEAQ. The junction had 6 bases not matched to a gene; V was cut back by 2 bases and J by 0 bases. The CDR3 covers 16 residues. CDR3 DNA: TGTGCCAGCAGCTTATTTGGCGGGGGAAACCAAGAGACCCAGTACTTC. Translated: CASSLFGGGNQETQYF.